These 32 T cell receptor beta chains came from one sample sequenced in a study of T-cell memory formation after mild COVID-19. TCRdb redid the calling of the 5' RACE reads with MiXCR, one entry per CDR3 protein. The sample records roughly 49,000 distinct CDR3 sequences, 27% being singletons. The sample taken for sequencing was PBMCs or a T cell subset sorted from them (not recorded which). Receptors were obtained from a man aged 18 to 30 who had mild COVID-19 (a few samples of this study predate the infection). Cell type and time point are not known.

This clonotype appeared many times. The chain carries TRBV4-2 and TRBJ2-7, with TRBD2 identical over 11 bases. This CDR3 is 16 amino acids long. CDR1 LGHNA and CDR2 YNFKEQ come from the germline V gene. V shed 1 base, J shed 5 bases, and the junction held 7 bases outside the gene matches. CDR3 coding DNA: TGTGCCAGCAGCCAAGCCGTAGCGGGGGGGCCCAACGAGCAGTACTTC. It yields the protein CASSQAVAGGPNEQYF.

The genes are TRBV7-9 and TRBJ1-1; D may be TRBD1 (5 bases). V lost 6 bases, J lost 0 bases, and 5 bases lay in between. This CDR3 has 12 amino acids. The germline gives CDR1 SEHNR, CDR2 FQNEAQ (reference sequence). The CDR3 DNA is TGTGCCAGCAGGGACATGAACACTGAAGCTTTCTTT. This codes for CASRDMNTEAFF.

The genes are TRBV20-1 and TRBJ2-3, with 9 nucleotides matching TRBD1. The length of the CDR3 is 14 residues. After removal of 4 bases from V and 6 bases from J, the junction contained 8 bases not matched to a gene. Germline CDR1 DFQATT, CDR2 SNEGSKA (reference sequence). The CDR3 spells CSAIGQGFRDTQYF. The CDR3 nucleotides are TGCAGTGCTATCGGACAGGGGTTTCGCGATACGCAGTATTTT.

There are a few counts of this clonotype. The chain carries TRBV7-8 and TRBJ1-1; possibly TRBD1 for D (5 bases). The CDR3 is 14 residues long. The V end lost 2 bases, the J end lost 4 bases, and 11 bases lay between the germline ends. Germline V lookup: CDR1 SGHVS, CDR2 FQNEAQ. DNA for the CDR3: TGTGCCAGCAGCTTATTTGGGGGGTCCACTGAAGCTTTCTTT. Encoded protein: CASSLFGGSTEAFF. Full variable domain (rest looked up from reference TRBV7-8 and TRBJ1-1): GAGVSQSPRYKVAKRGQDVALRCDPISGHVSLFWYQQALGQGPEFLTYFQNEAQLDKSGLPSDRFFAERPEGSVSTLKIQRTQQEDSAVYLCASSLFGGSTEAFFGQGTRLTVV.

This clonotype appeared a few times. This chain joins TRBV5-1 and TRBJ2-5, with 13 bases that match TRBD2. Germline CDR1 and CDR2: SGHRS and YFSETQ. With 3 bases clipped from V and 5 bases from J, the junction kept 4 bases outside the gene matches. This CDR3 comprises 15 residues. The CDR3 is CASSSGLAGDETQYF. The CDR3 DNA is TGCGCCAGCAGCTCCGGACTAGCGGGGGATGAGACCCAGTACTTC.

The chain has TRBV29-1 and TRBJ2-2; D possibly corresponds to TRBD1 (6 bases). V was trimmed by 3 bases and J by 1 base, leaving 6 bases between them. Germline CDR1 is SQVTM and CDR2 is ANQGSEA. The CDR3 extends over 13 amino acids. The CDR3 sequence: CSVEGQNTGELFF. The CDR3 nucleotides read TGCAGCGTTGAGGGACAGAACACCGGGGAGCTGTTTTTT.

The V and J genes are TRBV18 and TRBJ2-1, with D possibly being TRBD2 (5 bases). This CDR3 has 14 residues. CDR1 and CDR2 from the germline V gene are KGHSH and LQKENI. With 3 bases removed from V and 12 bases from J, the gap between germline ends came to 18 bases. CDR3 in amino acids: CASSPENHPRGQFF. The DNA of the CDR3 is TGTGCCAGCTCACCCGAGAACCACCCCCGGGGGCAGTTCTTC.

This clonotype has just a few counts. The chain has TRBV27 and TRBJ2-1; 7 bases line up with TRBD2. The V segment lost 5 bases and the J segment 7 bases; nucleotides outside the gene matches: 8. The CDR3 covers 14 residues. Per the germline V gene, CDR1 is MNHEY and CDR2 is SMNVEV (reference sequence). In nucleotides, the CDR3 is TGTGCCAGCAGTCTAATCGGGGGGATGAATGAGCAGTTCTTC. It translates to CASSLIGGMNEQFF.

The chain combines TRBV12-3 or TRBV12-4 with TRBJ1-3; D is unclear. With 10 bases removed from V and 3 bases from J, the gap between germline ends came to 13 bases. This CDR3 contains 13 residues. CDR3 sequence (DNA): TGTGCCACCCGGTTTGGAGGTGGAAACACCATATATTTT. This sequence encodes CATRFGGGNTIYF.

V is TRBV7-9 and J is TRBJ2-3; 7 positions match TRBD2. The germline V gene encodes CDR1 SEHNR and CDR2 FQNEAQ (reference sequence). V was clipped by 4 bases and J by 4 bases; unmatched bases: 11. The CDR3 has 16 residues. The CDR3 sequence: CASSSGSAGLADTQYF. Here the CDR3 DNA reads TGTGCCAGCAGCTCAGGATCAGCGGGGCTCGCAGATACGCAGTATTTT.

The J gene is TRBJ2-7, the V gene TRBV7-8; TRBD1 matches 10 bases. Trimming at V came to 5 bases and at J to 1 base, leaving 5 bases not matched to a gene. CDR3 length: 15 amino acids. Germline values: CDR1 SGHVS, CDR2 FQNEAQ. The CDR3 DNA reads as TGTGCCAGCAGCCGGGACAGGGGTCTTTCCTACGAGCAGTACGTC. Its translation: CASSRDRGLSYEQYV.

The chain is built from TRBV11-2 and TRBJ2-3; D is undetermined. The CDR3 runs 14 residues. Germline V gene data show CDR1 as SGHAT and CDR2 as FQNNGV. Trimming pared 1 base from V and 2 bases from J, leaving 7 bases between. CDR3 in DNA: TGTGCCAGCAGCTTAGTGAGGAACACAGATACGCAGTATTTT. It specifies CASSLVRNTDTQYF.

The chain uses TRBV6-6 and TRBJ1-1, with D maybe TRBD1 (5 bases). The CDR3 consists of 12 residues. Germline CDR1 is MNHNY and CDR2 is SVGAGI (reference sequence). V gave up 4 bases and J gave up 6 bases, with 9 bases separating them. The CDR3 spells CASSLGTSEAFF. The CDR3 DNA is TGTGCCAGCAGTTTGGGGACTTCTGAAGCTTTCTTT.

The table lists this clonotype with a few counts. The CDR3 loop reads CASSLVGTGELFF. The CDR3 region has the DNA TGTGCCAGCAGCTTGGTGGGAACCGGGGAGCTGTTTTTT. The V gene is TRBV5-4, the J gene TRBJ2-2; D gene ambiguous. V lost 0 bases and J lost 5, with 5 bases in between. The germline V gene encodes CDR1 SGHNT and CDR2 YYREEE (reference sequence). This CDR3 is 13 amino acids long.

V usage is TRBV6-1 and J usage is TRBJ2-7; possible D gene TRBD2, 6 bases. The CDR3 is made up of 13 amino acids. Germline CDR1 is MNHNS and CDR2 is SASEGT. The ends were cut back, 3 bases at V and 3 bases at J, with 9 bases in the middle. CDR3 sequence reads: CASSDGGYYEQYV. The CDR3 nucleotides are TGTGCCAGCAGTGATGGAGGGTACTACGAGCAGTACGTC.

V gene TRBV15 combines with J gene TRBJ2-7; 10 bases are a match to TRBD1. The J segment lost 5 bases and the V segment lost 2 bases, leaving 9 bases of the junction unmatched. The CDR3 sequence is 16 residues long. The germline gives CDR1 LNHNV, CDR2 YYDKDF (reference sequence). CDR3 sequence: CATSRSWDRGGDEQYF. CDR3 sequence (DNA): TGTGCCACCAGCAGATCCTGGGACAGGGGAGGTGACGAGCAGTACTTC.

This clonotype showed up just a few times. The chain joins TRBV20-1 to TRBJ2-2; 7 nucleotides agree with TRBD1. Trimming removed 2 bases from V and 4 bases from J; junction bases left unmatched: 1. The CDR3 runs to 13 residues. CDR1 DFQATT and CDR2 SNEGSKA come from the germline V gene (reference sequence). CDR3 region: CSARTGATGELFF. CDR3 nucleotides: TGCAGTGCTAGAACAGGGGCCACCGGGGAGCTGTTTTTT.

The chain combines TRBV28 with TRBJ2-3; 9 bases agree with TRBD1. Germline-derived CDR1 and CDR2 are MDHEN and SYDVKM. V lost 7 bases, J lost 2 bases, and 7 bases stayed unmatched. The CDR3 is 15 amino acids. CDR3 sequence: CASMGGTGYTDTQYF. CDR3 DNA sequence: TGTGCCAGCATGGGTGGGACAGGGTACACAGATACGCAGTATTTT.

Ten or more counts support this clonotype. The chain carries TRBV2 and TRBJ2-3; D not resolved. V lost 7 bases to trimming and J lost 1 base, with 6 bases between them. CDR1 and CDR2 from the germline V gene are SNHLY and FYNNEI. The CDR3 sequence is 12 residues long. CDR3 nucleotide sequence: TGTGCCAGCAAGGCCGGCACAGATACGCAGTATTTT. Residues: CASKAGTDTQYF.

This clonotype turned up a few times. The chain links TRBV3-1 to TRBJ2-1; 12 positions agree with TRBD2. Germline CDR1 LGHDT, CDR2 YNNKEL (reference sequence). The CDR3 is made up of 19 amino acids. Germline trimming cut 2 bases from V and 1 base from J; bases unmatched to any gene: 9. The CDR3 loop is CASSQLAGGPSGSYNEQFF. DNA for the CDR3: TGTGCCAGCAGCCAACTAGCGGGGGGGCCTTCGGGTTCCTACAATGAGCAGTTCTTC.

This clonotype was counted only a few times. The chain is built from TRBV6-5 and TRBJ1-4; D might be TRBD1 (5 bases). Looked up from germline, CDR1 is MNHEY and CDR2 is SVGAGI. V was trimmed by 7 bases and J by 6 bases, leaving 12 bases between them. CDR3 length equals 13 residues. DNA of the CDR3: TGTGCCAGCACTCACGGAGGGGATGAAAAACTGTTTTTT. Translated: CASTHGGDEKLFF.

In this sample, this clonotype turned up many times. This chain connects TRBV6-4 to TRBJ2-1; 7 bases align to TRBD1. J lost 4 bases, V lost 2 bases, and 5 bases had no gene match. The CDR3 is 15 amino acids. Germline V gene data show CDR1 as MRHNA and CDR2 as SNTAGT. In nucleotides, the CDR3 is TGTGCCAGCAGTGACCGGGACAGTTCTTACAATGAGCAGTTCTTC. As protein: CASSDRDSSYNEQFF.

This clonotype was detected a few times. The gene calls are TRBV11-2 and TRBJ2-5; D gene unclear. V lost 4 bases and J lost 1, with 4 bases in between. This CDR3 is 12 amino acids long. Germline CDR1 SGHAT, CDR2 FQNNGV. The CDR3 DNA reads as TGTGCCAGCAGCTCCCTCCAAGAGACCCAGTACTTC. This codes for CASSSLQETQYF.

This clonotype was observed many times. The V and J genes are TRBV9 and TRBJ1-2, with D hard to call. The CDR3 has 12 residues. Trimming shortened V by 0 bases and J by 3 bases, and 3 bases separated the two germline ends. Germline V CDR1 and CDR2: SGDLS, YYNGEE. CDR3 sequence reads: CASSVAHYGYTF. The CDR3 nucleotides read TGTGCCAGCAGCGTAGCCCACTATGGCTACACCTTC.

The chain recombines TRBV29-1 with TRBJ2-1; 8 positions agree with TRBD1. There are 15 residues in the CDR3. The junction had 17 bases not matched to a gene; V was cut back by 6 bases and J by 10 bases. Germline V lookup: CDR1 SQVTM, CDR2 ANQGSEA. The CDR3 sequence is CSVLHRGKEELEQFF. The CDR3 bases are TGCAGCGTCCTCCACAGGGGGAAGGAGGAATTAGAGCAGTTCTTC.

The sample holds many counts of this clonotype. The CDR3 sequence: CASSLALLSYNEQFF. Written as DNA, the CDR3 is TGCGCCAGCAGCTTGGCCCTACTCTCCTACAATGAGCAGTTCTTC. The chain is built from TRBV5-1 and TRBJ2-1; unclear D gene. In germline, CDR1 is SGHRS, CDR2 YFSETQ. Trimming cost V 0 bases and J 0 bases, with 7 bases left between them. The CDR3 covers 15 residues.

The chain links TRBV7-9 to TRBJ2-1; 10 nucleotides line up with TRBD2. There are 17 residues in the CDR3. Losses at the gene ends were 1 base for V and 4 bases for J; bases not matched to a gene: 7. Germline assignment: CDR1 SEHNR and CDR2 FQNEAQ (reference sequence). CDR3 loop: CASSLVVAGGQYNEQFF. The CDR3 DNA sequence: TGTGCCAGCAGCTTAGTTGTAGCGGGGGGACAGTACAATGAGCAGTTCTTC.

This clonotype appeared many times. The J gene is TRBJ2-5, the V gene TRBV5-1; D unresolved. From germline, CDR1 is SGHRS and CDR2 YFSETQ. Trimming pared 4 bases from V and 5 bases from J, leaving 18 bases between. CDR3 size: 15 residues. The CDR3 sequence: CASSPRFPGWETQYF. In DNA form, the CDR3 reads TGCGCCAGCAGCCCCCGTTTCCCAGGCTGGGAGACCCAGTACTTC.

The gene calls are TRBV10-2 and TRBJ2-5; 15 bases match TRBD2. The germline V gene has CDR1 WSHSY and CDR2 SAAADI. V shed 7 bases and J 4 bases; nucleotides not matched to a gene: 4. The CDR3 covers 15 residues. CDR3 coding DNA: TGCGCCAGCACCCGGACTAGCGGGGGGGCAGAGACCCAGTACTTC. Translation: CASTRTSGGAETQYF.

This chain uses TRBV12-3 or TRBV12-4 with TRBJ2-5; D is uncertain. CDR3 length equals 13 residues. Trimming shortened V by 5 bases and J by 5 bases, and 12 bases separated the two germline ends. CDR3 nucleotides: TGTGCCAGCAGTCCCGACGGATGGGAGACCCAGTACTTC. This encodes CASSPDGWETQYF.

This clonotype was recorded a few times. The V and J genes are TRBV7-9 and TRBJ2-3; the D is unclear. CDR1 SEHNR and CDR2 FQNEAQ come from the germline V gene (reference sequence). The V gene lost 3 bases and the J gene lost 8 bases, with 9 bases spanning the gap. This CDR3 spans 12 amino acids. CDR3 DNA: TGTGCCAGCAGCTTCTGGAGTTCTACGCAGTATTTT. It translates to CASSFWSSTQYF.

This clonotype was found a few times. The rearrangement links TRBV20-1 to TRBJ1-1; D not certain. Trimming removed 4 bases from V and 3 bases from J, with 15 bases in between. Germline CDR1 is DFQATT and CDR2 is SNEGSKA (reference sequence). This CDR3 spans 14 amino acids. The CDR3 loop is CSAKSQRSHTEAFF. The CDR3 DNA follows: TGCAGTGCTAAGAGTCAGAGATCACACACTGAAGCTTTCTTT.